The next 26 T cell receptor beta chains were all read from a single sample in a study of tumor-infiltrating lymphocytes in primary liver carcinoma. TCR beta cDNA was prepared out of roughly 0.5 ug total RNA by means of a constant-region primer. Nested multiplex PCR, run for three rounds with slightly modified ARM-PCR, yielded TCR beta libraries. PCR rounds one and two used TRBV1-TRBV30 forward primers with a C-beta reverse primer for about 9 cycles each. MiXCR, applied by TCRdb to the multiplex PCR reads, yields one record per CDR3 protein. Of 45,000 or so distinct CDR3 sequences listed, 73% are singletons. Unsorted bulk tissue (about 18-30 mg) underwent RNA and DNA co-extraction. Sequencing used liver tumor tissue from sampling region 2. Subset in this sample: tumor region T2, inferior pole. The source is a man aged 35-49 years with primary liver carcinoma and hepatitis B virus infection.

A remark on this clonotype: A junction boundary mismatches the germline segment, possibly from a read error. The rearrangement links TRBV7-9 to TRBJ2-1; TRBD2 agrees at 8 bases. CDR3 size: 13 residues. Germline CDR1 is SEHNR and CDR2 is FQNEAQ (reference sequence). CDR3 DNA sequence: TGTGCCGGCAGCTTAAATTCCCAGCGGGAGCAGTTCTTT. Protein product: CAGSLNSQREQFF.

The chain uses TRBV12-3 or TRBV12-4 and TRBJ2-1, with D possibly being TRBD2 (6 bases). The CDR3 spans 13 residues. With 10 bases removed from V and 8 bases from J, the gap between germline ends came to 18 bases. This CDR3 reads CANGGLGGDEQFF. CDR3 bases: TGTGCCAACGGTGGACTGGGGGGTGATGAGCAGTTCTTC.

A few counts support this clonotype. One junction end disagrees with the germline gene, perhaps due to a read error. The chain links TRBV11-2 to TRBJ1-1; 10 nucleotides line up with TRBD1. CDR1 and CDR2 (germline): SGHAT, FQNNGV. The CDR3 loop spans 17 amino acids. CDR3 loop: CASSLSRLGQGGTEAFF. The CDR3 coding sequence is TGTGCCAGCAGCTTAAGTCGATTAGGACAGGGGGGCACTGAGGCTTTCTTT.

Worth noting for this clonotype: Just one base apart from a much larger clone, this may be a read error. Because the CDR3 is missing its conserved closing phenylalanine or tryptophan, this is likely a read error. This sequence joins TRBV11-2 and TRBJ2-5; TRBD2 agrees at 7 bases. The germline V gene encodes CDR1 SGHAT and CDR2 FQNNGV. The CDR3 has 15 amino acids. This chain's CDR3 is CANSLGRTSQETQYL. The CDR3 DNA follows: TGTGCCAACAGCTTGGGACGGACTAGCCAAGAGACCCAGTACCTC.

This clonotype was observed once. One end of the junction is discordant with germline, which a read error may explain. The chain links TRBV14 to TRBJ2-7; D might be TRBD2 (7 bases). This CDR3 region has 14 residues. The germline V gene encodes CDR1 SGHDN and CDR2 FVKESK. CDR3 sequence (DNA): TGTGCCAGCAGCTTCGGGGGGCCGAGCTACAAGCAGTACTTC. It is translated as CASSFGGPSYKQYF. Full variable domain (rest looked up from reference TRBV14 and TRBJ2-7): EAGVTQFPSHSVIEKGQTVTLRCDPISGHDNLYWYRRVMGKEIKFLLHFVKESKQDESGMPNNRFLAERTGGTYSTLKVQPAELEDSGVYFCASSFGGPSYKQYFGPGTRLTVT.

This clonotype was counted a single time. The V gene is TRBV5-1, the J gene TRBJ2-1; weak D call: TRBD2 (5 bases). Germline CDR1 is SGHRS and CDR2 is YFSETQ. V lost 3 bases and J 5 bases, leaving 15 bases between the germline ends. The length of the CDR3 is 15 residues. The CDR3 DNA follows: TGCGCCAGCAGCTCTCAGAGGGCAGCCCACAATGAGCAGTTCTTC. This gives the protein CASSSQRAAHNEQFF.

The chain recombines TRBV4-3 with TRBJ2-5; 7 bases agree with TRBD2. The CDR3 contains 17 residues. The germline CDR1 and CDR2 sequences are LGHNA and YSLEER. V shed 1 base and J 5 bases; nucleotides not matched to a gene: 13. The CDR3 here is CASSQVASGRTAETQYF. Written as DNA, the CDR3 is TGCGCCAGCAGCCAAGTGGCTAGCGGAAGGACTGCTGAGACCCAGTACTTC.

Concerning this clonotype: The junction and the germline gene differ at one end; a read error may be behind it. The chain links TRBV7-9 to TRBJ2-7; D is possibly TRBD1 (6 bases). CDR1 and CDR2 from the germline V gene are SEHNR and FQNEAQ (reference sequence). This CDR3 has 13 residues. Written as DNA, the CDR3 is TGTACCAGCAGCTTAGGAGACAGGTACGAGCAGTACTTC. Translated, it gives CTSSLGDRYEQYF.

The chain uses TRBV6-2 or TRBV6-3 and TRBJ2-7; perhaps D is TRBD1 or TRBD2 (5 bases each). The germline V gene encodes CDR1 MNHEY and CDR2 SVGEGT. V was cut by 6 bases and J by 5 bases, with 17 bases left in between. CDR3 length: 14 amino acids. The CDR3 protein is CASSLRGGAHEQYF. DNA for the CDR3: TGTGCCAGCAGCCTCCGGGGTGGGGCCCACGAGCAGTACTTC.

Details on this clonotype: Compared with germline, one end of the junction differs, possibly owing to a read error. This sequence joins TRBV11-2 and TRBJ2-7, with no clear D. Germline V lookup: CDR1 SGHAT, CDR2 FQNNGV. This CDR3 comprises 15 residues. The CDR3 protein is CASSSGRLYAREQCF. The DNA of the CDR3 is TGTGCCAGCAGTTCCGGACGGCTTTACGCGCGCGAACAGTGCTTC.

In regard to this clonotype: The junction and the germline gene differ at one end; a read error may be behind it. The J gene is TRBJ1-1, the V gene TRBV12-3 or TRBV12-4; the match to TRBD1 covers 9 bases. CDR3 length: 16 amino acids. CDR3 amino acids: CASSLWDRDMNTEAFF. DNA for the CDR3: TGTGCCAGCAGTTTATGGGACAGGGACATGAACACTGAGGCTTTCTTT.

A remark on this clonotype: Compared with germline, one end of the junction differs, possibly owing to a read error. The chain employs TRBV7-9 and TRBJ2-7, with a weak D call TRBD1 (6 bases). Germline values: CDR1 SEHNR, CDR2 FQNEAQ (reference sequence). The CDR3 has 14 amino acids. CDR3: CACSLRDKGYEQYF. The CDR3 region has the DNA TGTGCCTGCAGCTTAAGGGACAAGGGGTACGAGCAGTACTTC.

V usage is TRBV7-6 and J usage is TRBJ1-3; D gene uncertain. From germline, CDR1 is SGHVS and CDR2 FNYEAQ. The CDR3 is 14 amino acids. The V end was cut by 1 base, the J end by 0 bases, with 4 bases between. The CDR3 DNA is TGTGCCAGCAGCTTAGACAACTCTGGAAACACCATATATTTT. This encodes CASSLDNSGNTIYF.

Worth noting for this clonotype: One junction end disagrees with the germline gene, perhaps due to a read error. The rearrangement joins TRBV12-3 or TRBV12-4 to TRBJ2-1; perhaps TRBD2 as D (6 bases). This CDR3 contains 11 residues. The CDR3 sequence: CASNLGTEQFF. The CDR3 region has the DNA TGTGCCAGCAATTTAGGGACTGAACAGTTCTTC.

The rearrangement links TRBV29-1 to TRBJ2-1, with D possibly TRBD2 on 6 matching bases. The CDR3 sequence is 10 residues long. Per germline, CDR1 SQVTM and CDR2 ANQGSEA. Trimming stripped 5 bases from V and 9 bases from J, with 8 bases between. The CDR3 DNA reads TGCAGCGTTCTGGGGGGTGAGCAGTTCTTC. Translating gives CSVLGGEQFF.

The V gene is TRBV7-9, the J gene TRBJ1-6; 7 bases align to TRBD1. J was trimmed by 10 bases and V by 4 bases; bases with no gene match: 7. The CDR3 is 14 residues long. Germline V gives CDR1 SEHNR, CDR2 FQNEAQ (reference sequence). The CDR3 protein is CASSSGQLNSPLHF. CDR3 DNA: TGTGCCAGCAGCTCGGGACAGCTGAACTCACCCCTCCACTTT.

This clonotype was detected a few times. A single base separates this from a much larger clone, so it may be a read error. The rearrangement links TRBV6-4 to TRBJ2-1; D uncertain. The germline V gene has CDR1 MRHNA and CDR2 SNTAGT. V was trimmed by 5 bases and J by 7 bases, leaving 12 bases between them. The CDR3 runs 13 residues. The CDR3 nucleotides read TGTGCCAGCAGTACCCAAGGGCAGAATGAGCAGTTCTTC. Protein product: CASSTQGQNEQFF.

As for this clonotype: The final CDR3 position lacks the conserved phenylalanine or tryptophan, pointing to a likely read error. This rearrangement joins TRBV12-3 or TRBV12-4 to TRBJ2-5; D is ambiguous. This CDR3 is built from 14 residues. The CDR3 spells CVSSFFVGEETQYL. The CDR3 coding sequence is TGTGTCAGCAGTTTTTTCGTGGGTGAAGAGACCCAGTACCTC.

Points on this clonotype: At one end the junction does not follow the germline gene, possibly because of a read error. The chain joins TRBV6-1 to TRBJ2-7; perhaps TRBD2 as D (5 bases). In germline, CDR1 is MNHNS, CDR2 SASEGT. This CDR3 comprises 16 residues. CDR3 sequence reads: CAGSEVRTIGKYEQYF. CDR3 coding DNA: TGTGCCGGCAGTGAAGTACGAACTATCGGGAAGTACGAGCAGTACTTC.

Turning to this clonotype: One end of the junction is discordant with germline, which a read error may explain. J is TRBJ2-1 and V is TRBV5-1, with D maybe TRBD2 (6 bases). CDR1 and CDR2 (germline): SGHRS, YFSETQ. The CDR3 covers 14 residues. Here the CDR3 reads CASSLTSSIYEEFF. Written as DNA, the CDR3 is TGCGCCAGCAGCTTGACTAGCTCTATCTATGAGGAGTTCTTC.

In DNA form, the CDR3 reads TGTGCCAGCAGTTTGCCAACAGGGCATGCTTCCTACAATGAGCAGTTCTTC. This encodes CASSLPTGHASYNEQFF. The J gene is TRBJ2-1, the V gene TRBV5-4; D may be TRBD1 (6 bases). Germline V gene sequence: CDR1 SGHNT, CDR2 YYREEE (reference sequence). CDR3 length: 17 amino acids. The V end was cut by 5 bases, the J end by 1 base, with 19 bases between. The whole variable domain, filled in from reference TRBV5-4 and TRBJ2-1, reads ETGVTQSPTHLIKTRGQQVTLRCSSQSGHNTVSWYQQALGQGPQFIFQYYREEENGRGNFPPRFSGLQFPNYSSELNVNALELDDSALYLCASSLPTGHASYNEQFFGPGTRLTVL.

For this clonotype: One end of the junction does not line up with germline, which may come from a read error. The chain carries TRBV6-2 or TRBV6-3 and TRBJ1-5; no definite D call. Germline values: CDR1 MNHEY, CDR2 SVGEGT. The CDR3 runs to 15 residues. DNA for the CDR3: TGTGCCAGTAGTTTGGACGGTATTAACGATCAGCCCCAGCATTTT. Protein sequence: CASSLDGINDQPQHF.

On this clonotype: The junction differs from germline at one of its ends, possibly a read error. Here the CDR3 reads CASSLRRKKNEQFF. As DNA, the CDR3 is TGTGCCAGCAGCTTAAGACGGAAGAAAAATGAGCAGTTTTTC. V gene TRBV11-3 combines with J gene TRBJ2-1; no definite D call. The CDR3 extends over 14 amino acids. Germline-derived CDR1 and CDR2 are SGHNT and YENEEA.

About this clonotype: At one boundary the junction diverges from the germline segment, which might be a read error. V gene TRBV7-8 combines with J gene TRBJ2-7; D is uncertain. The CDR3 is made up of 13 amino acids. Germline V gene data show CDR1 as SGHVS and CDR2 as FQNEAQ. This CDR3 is CASNPTDSYEQYF. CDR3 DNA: TGTGCAAGCAACCCGACTGATTCCTACGAGCAGTACTTC.

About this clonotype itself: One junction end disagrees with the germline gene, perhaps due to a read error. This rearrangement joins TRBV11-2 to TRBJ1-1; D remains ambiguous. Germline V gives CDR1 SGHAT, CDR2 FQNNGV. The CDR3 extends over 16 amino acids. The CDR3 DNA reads TGTGCCAGCAGCTTAGATCGGATAGGAATTGACACTGAAGCTTTCTTC. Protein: CASSLDRIGIDTEAFF.

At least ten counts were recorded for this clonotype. The CDR3: CASSRGLAGSANTGELFF. CDR3 in DNA: TGCGCCAGCAGCCGGGGACTAGCGGGTTCCGCGAACACCGGGGAGCTGTTTTTT. The chain links TRBV4-3 to TRBJ2-2, with 12 nucleotides matching TRBD2. The CDR3 extends over 18 amino acids. Germline values: CDR1 LGHNA, CDR2 YSLEER. V lost 4 bases and J lost 0; bases outside the gene matches: 6.